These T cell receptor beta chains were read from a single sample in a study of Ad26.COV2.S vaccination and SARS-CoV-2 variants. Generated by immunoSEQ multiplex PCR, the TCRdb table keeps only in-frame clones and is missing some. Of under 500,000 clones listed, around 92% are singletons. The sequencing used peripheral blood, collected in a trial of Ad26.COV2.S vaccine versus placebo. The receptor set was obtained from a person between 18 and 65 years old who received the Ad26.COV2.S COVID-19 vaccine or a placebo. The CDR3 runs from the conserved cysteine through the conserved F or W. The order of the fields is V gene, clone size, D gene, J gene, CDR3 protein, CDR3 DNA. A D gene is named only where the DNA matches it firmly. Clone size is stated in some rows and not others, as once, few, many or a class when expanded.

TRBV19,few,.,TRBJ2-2,CASNRANTGELFF,TGTGCCAGTAACAGGGCGAACACCGGGGAGCTGTTTTTT
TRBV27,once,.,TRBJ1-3,CASSPKRLGLERPSGNTIYF,TGTGCCAGCAGTCCCAAGCGACTGGGCCTCGAAAGGCCCTCTGGAAACACCATATATTTT
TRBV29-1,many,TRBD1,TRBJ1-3,CSVGQGAGNTIYF,TGCAGCGTTGGTCAGGGGGCTGGAAACACCATATATTTT
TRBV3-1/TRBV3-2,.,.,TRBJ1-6,CASSQERYRGQPGNSPLHF,TGTGCCAGCAGCCAAGAGAGGTATAGGGGTCAACCTGGTAATTCACCCCTCCACTTT
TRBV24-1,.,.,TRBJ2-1,CATSDLEQPYNEQFF,TGTGCCACCAGTGATTTGGAACAGCCATACAATGAGCAGTTCTTC
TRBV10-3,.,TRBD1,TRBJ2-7,CAISPTGVGRYYEQYF,TGTGCCATCAGCCCGACAGGGGTAGGTAGGTACTACGAGCAGTACTTC
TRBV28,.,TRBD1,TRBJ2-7,CASSRIRDSSYEQYF,TGTGCCAGCAGTCGCATCCGGGACAGCTCCTACGAGCAGTACTTC
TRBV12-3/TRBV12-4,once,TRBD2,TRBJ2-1,CASSSRGAGGQFF,TGTGCCAGCAGTTCGCGGGGAGCGGGGGGGCAGTTCTTC
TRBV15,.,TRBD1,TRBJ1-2,CATSRDRTGLSYGYTF,TGTGCCACCAGCAGAGATAGGACAGGGTTGAGCTATGGCTACACCTTC
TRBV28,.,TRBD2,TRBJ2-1,CASRRGGTYNEQFF,TGTGCCAGCAGGCGGGGGGGTACCTACAATGAGCAGTTCTTC
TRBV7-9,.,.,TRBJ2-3,CASSPRAPDTQYF,TGTGCCAGCAGCCCTCGCGCGCCAGATACGCAGTATTTT
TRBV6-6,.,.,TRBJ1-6,CASTQRLYNSPLHF,TGTGCCAGCACTCAACGCCTGTATAATTCACCCCTCCACTTT
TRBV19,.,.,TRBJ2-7,CASSIGGSSYEQYF,TGTGCCAGTAGTATAGGAGGCAGCTCCTACGAGCAGTACTTC
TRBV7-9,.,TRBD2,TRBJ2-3,CASSLLSGGASTQYF,TGTGCCAGCAGCTTACTTAGCGGGGGGGCCTCTACGCAGTATTTT
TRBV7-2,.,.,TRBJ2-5,CASSLAGALETQYF,TGTGCCAGCAGCTTAGCGGGGGCCCTAGAGACCCAGTACTTC
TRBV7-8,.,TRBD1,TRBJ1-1,CASSYEGAFDAEAFF,TGTGCCAGCAGCTACGAGGGGGCCTTTGACGCTGAAGCTTTCTTT
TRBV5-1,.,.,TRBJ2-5,CASSLAAGVETQYF,TGCGCCAGCAGCTTGGCCGCAGGGGTGGAGACCCAGTACTTC
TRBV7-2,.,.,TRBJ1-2,CASSLDFSGNGYTF,TGTGCCAGCAGCTTAGATTTTTCAGGGAATGGCTACACCTTC
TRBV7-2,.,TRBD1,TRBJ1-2,CASTLAGQNYGYTF,TGTGCCAGCACTTTGGCGGGACAGAACTATGGCTACACCTTC
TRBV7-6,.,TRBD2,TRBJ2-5,CASSLGTSGGHGETQYF,TGTGCCAGCAGCTTAGGGACTAGCGGGGGCCATGGGGAGACCCAGTACTTC
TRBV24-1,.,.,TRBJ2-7,CATSDPGTAGSYEQYF,TGTGCCACCAGTGATCCAGGAACGGCGGGTTCCTACGAGCAGTACTTC
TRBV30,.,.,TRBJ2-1,CAWSAGSSYNEQFF,TGTGCCTGGAGTGCTGGGAGCTCCTACAATGAGCAGTTCTTC
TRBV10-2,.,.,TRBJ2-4,CASSDYDNQYF,TGCGCCAGCAGTGACTACGATAATCAGTACTTC
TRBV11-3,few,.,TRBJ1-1,CASSFTQNTEAFF,TGTGCCAGCAGCTTCACCCAGAACACTGAAGCTTTCTTT
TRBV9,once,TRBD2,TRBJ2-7,CASSPSGSGGYEQYF,TGTGCCAGCAGCCCGAGCGGTAGCGGGGGATACGAGCAGTACTTC
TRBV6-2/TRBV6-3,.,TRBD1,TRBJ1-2,CASSAGGLSLDYGYTF,TGTGCCAGCAGTGCAGGGGGTCTAAGTTTGGACTATGGCTACACCTTC
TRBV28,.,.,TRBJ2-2,CARGSDTGELFF,TGTGCCAGGGGTTCGGACACCGGGGAGCTGTTTTTT
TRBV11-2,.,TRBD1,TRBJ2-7,CASSLVFGTGTYFYEQYF,TGTGCCAGCAGCTTAGTATTTGGGACAGGCACTTACTTCTACGAGCAGTACTTC
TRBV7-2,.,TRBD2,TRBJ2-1,CASSPETSGGAGEQFF,TGTGCCAGCAGCCCAGAGACTAGCGGGGGGGCCGGTGAGCAGTTCTTC
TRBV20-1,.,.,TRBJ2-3,CSASDPGTLLTDTQYF,TGCAGTGCTAGTGATCCCGGGACCCTCCTCACAGATACGCAGTATTTT
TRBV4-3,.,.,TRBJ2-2,CASSRAAPPNTGELFF,TGCGCCAGCAGCCGGGCAGCCCCCCCTAACACCGGGGAGCTGTTTTTT
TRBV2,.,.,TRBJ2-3,CASSDRYSDTQYF,TGTGCCAGCAGTGACAGGTATTCAGATACGCAGTATTTT
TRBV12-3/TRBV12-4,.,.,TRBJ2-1,CASSPTVNEQFF,TGTGCCAGCAGTCCGACAGTCAATGAGCAGTTCTTC
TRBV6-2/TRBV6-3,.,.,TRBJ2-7,CASSPPWADYEQYF,TGTGCCAGCAGTCCCCCTTGGGCAGATTACGAGCAGTACTTC
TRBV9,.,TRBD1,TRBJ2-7,CASRGQGSEQYF,TGTGCCAGCAGGGGACAGGGGAGCGAGCAGTACTTC
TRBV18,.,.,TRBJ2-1,CASSPSGARVSYNEQFF,TGTGCCAGCTCACCCTCTGGCGCCAGGGTCTCCTACAATGAGCAGTTCTTC
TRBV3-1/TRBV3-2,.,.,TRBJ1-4,CAALDPSRPEKLFF,TGTGCCGCTCTCGACCCCAGCCGGCCTGAAAAACTGTTTTTT
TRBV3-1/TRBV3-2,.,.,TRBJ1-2,CASSQGGGDGYTF,TGTGCCAGCAGTCAAGGGGGAGGGGATGGCTACACCTTC
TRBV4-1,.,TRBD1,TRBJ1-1,CASSRTGGNTEAFF,TGCGCCAGCAGCCGGACAGGGGGGAACACTGAAGCTTTCTTT
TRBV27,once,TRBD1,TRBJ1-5,CASSPRDSDQPQHF,TGTGCCAGCAGCCCCCGGGACAGCGATCAGCCCCAGCATTTT
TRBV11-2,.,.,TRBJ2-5,CASSLDLMETQYF,TGTGCCAGCAGCTTAGATCTGATGGAGACCCAGTACTTC
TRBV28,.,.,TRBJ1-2,CASSPALGANYGYTF,TGTGCCAGCAGTCCGGCACTTGGAGCTAACTATGGCTACACCTTC
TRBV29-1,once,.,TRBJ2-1,CSVEYRRGNEQFF,TGCAGCGTTGAGTATCGGCGGGGCAATGAGCAGTTCTTC
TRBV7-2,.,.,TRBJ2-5,CASSLVLGGLGETQYF,TGTGCCAGCAGCTTAGTATTGGGGGGCCTCGGGGAGACCCAGTACTTC
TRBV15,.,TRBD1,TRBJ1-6,CATSRDRGGTVNSPLHF,TGTGCCACCAGCAGAGATCGGGGGGGGACAGTGAATTCACCCCTCCACTTT
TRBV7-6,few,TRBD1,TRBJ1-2,CASSLGTGRWEGYTF,TGTGCCAGCAGCTTAGGGACAGGGAGATGGGAGGGCTACACCTTC
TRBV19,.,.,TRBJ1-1,CASSMSGNTEAFF,TGTGCCAGTAGTATGTCTGGGAACACTGAAGCTTTCTTT
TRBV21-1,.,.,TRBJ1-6,CASSKVRAIHYNSPLHF,TGTGCCAGCAGCAAAGTGCGGGCGATTCACTATAATTCACCCCTCCACTTT
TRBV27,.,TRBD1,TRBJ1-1,CASSKDRVNTEAFF,TGTGCCAGCAGTAAGGACAGGGTAAACACTGAAGCTTTCTTT
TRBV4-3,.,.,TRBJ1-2,CASSQDPGGYYGYTF,TGCGCCAGCAGCCAAGATCCGGGCGGGTACTATGGCTACACCTTC
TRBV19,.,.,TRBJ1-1,CASSIRAGHDTEAFF,TGTGCCAGTAGTATCAGGGCAGGGCACGACACTGAAGCTTTCTTT